The 3 T cell receptor beta chains below come from one sample, sequenced in a study of shared clonotypes between healthy human individuals. Repertoires were generated with immunoSEQ multiplex PCR, while TCRdb's copy carries only in-frame clones and drops some. The sample contains over 2,000,000 clones, over 85% of which appear only once. As defined, naive CD8 cells were CD45RO-negative and positively selected for CCR7, with terminally differentiated effector memory CD45RA+ cells excluded. The source material was naive CD8+ T cells from PBMCs. The receptors originated from a man aged 18 to 29 in good health. Some clones in this sample may be carry-over from other donors' samples.

The V call is TRBV27, the J call TRBJ2-7, with D possibly TRBD1 on 6 matching bases. The germline gives CDR1 MNHEY, CDR2 SMNVEV (reference sequence). The CDR3 runs to 15 residues. V was shortened by 7 bases and J by 3 bases, with 19 bases between the two germline ends. The chain's CDR3 is CASNPRAGVHYEQYF. The CDR3 DNA reads TGTGCCAGCAATCCCAGGGCAGGGGTGCACTACGAGCAGTACTTC.

The genes are TRBV9 and TRBJ2-3; weak D call: TRBD2 (7 bases). The length of the CDR3 is 15 residues. Germline V gene data show CDR1 as SGDLS and CDR2 as YYNGEE. Trimming removed 0 bases at V and 6 bases at J, with 14 bases between. CDR3 sequence (DNA): TGTGCCAGCAGCGTAGAAGGGCCGGGGGGCGATACGCAGTATTTT. Translating gives CASSVEGPGGDTQYF.

The rearrangement joins TRBV9 to TRBJ2-5; 13 nucleotides agree with TRBD2. CDR1 is SGDLS and CDR2 is YYNGEE in the germline V gene. Trimming cost V 3 bases and J 1 base; bases outside gene matches: 9. CDR3 length equals 18 residues. The CDR3 region is CASSAPTSGGFSQETQYF. CDR3 in DNA: TGTGCCAGCAGCGCTCCGACTAGCGGGGGGTTCTCCCAAGAGACCCAGTACTTC.